These 8 T cell receptor beta chains were sequenced from one sample in a study of Graves' ophthalmopathy and Graves' hyperthyroidism. Amplification of TCR beta CDR3 regions used RNA transcripts. Amplification began with first-round RT-PCR using HTBI primers, then second-round multiplex PCR was performed. TCRdb processed the multiplex PCR reads anew with MiXCR; each CDR3 protein has one entry. The sample has over a million distinct CDR3 sequences, about two fifths seen once. Sequenced material: peripheral blood or thyroid tissue (not recorded which). All receptors derive from an adult man with Graves' hyperthyroidism.

The chain has TRBV7-8 and TRBJ2-7; D is perhaps TRBD2 (6 bases). This CDR3 is built from 17 residues. Trimming took off 5 bases at V and 0 bases at J, with 20 bases between the two ends. CDR1 is SGHVS and CDR2 is FQNEAQ in the germline V gene. The DNA of the CDR3 is TGTGCCAGCAGCCGCTCGGTGGGAGCGGGTGACTCCTACGAGCAGTACTTC. Its protein is CASSRSVGAGDSYEQYF.

This clonotype was detected many times. The chain employs TRBV7-9 and TRBJ1-5; 9 bases align to TRBD1. The CDR3 has 14 residues. Losses at the gene ends were 6 bases for V and 6 bases for J; bases not matched to a gene: 6. From germline, CDR1 is SEHNR and CDR2 FQNEAQ (reference sequence). The CDR3 DNA reads TGTGCCAGCAGTCGACAGGGGGTTTCTCAGCCCCAGCATTTT. Translation: CASSRQGVSQPQHF.

DNA of the CDR3: TGCAGCAGCGAGACAGGGAACCATGGCTACACCTTC. Translation: CSSETGNHGYTF. The rearrangement joins TRBV29-1 to TRBJ1-2, with 7 positions matching TRBD1. There are 12 residues in the CDR3. Germline CDR1 reads SQVTM; CDR2 reads ANQGSEA. With V trimmed by 8 bases and J by 6 bases, 9 bases remained unmatched.

Comment on this clonotype: A junction boundary mismatches the germline segment, possibly from a read error. The chain couples TRBV5-1 to TRBJ2-7; D perhaps matches TRBD1 (5 bases). Germline CDR1 is SGHRS and CDR2 is YFSETQ. The CDR3 runs to 12 residues. Here the CDR3 reads CASSWKGAEQYF. As DNA, the CDR3 is TGTGCCAGCAGTTGGAAAGGGGCCGAGCAGTACTTC.

Notes on this clonotype: The CDR3 carries no conserved terminal phenylalanine or tryptophan, so it likely arises from a read error. The rearrangement joins TRBV20-1 to TRBJ1-1; possibly TRBD1 for D (6 bases). The CDR3 totals 12 residues. CDR1 is DFQATT and CDR2 is SNEGSKA in the germline V gene (reference sequence). The ends were cut back, 5 bases at V and 1 base at J, with 8 bases in the middle. CDR3 coding DNA: TGCAGTGCTGGGACACCGAACACTGAAGCTTTCTTA. Protein sequence: CSAGTPNTEAFL.

The CDR3 here is CASSVGAFPPSGMFF. Here the CDR3 DNA reads TGTGCCAGCAGCGTAGGGGCTTTCCCACCTTCCGGAATGTTTTTT. The chain combines TRBV9 with TRBJ2-2; no clear D. The CDR3 has 15 amino acids. The germline V and J ends were trimmed by 0 bases and 15 bases, with 21 bases remaining between them. Germline V gene data show CDR1 as SGDLS and CDR2 as YYNGEE.

To note about this clonotype: Without the conserved terminal phenylalanine or tryptophan, this CDR3 likely stems from a read error. It is unclear where the CDR3 begins or ends on the DNA, so no DNA is shown, and the CDR3 is as TCRdb lists it. This chain connects TRBV29-1 to TRBJ1-1. CDR1 and CDR2 (germline): SQVTM, ANQGSEA. With termini counted, the CDR3 has 11 amino acids. CDR3 loop: CSVVGRGLGNY.

This clonotype was counted between two and nine times. The chain couples TRBV6-6 to TRBJ1-1; D is perhaps TRBD1 (5 bases). This CDR3 has 14 amino acids. With 6 bases removed from V and 3 bases from J, the gap between germline ends came to 14 bases. Germline assignment: CDR1 MNHNY and CDR2 SVGAGI (reference sequence). In DNA, the CDR3 is TGTGCCAGCAGGGTCCAGGGCGGCCACACTGAAGCTTTCTTT. It codes for CASRVQGGHTEAFF.